The present T cell receptor beta chain was sequenced within a study of type 1 regulatory T cells. On the study more broadly: T-allo10 is a Tr1-enriched, alloantigen-specific CD4 T cell product made in vitro.

Trimming stripped 4 bases from V and 6 bases from J, with 13 bases between. Germline V gene data show CDR1 as SQVTM and CDR2 as ANQGSEA. The CDR3 is 13 amino acids. This clonotype was recorded at least ten times. Using its own MiXCR run on the reads, TCRdb lists one record per CDR3 protein. The table records 15,000 to 20,000 distinct CDR3 sequences, about 10% of them present only once. The receptor was derived from a human donor in good health. J is TRBJ1-5 and V is TRBV29-1, with D tentatively TRBD1 (5 bases). The sequencing input was CD4+ T cells, either the whole sample or a sorted fraction (not recorded which). The CDR3 nucleotides are TGCAGCGTTGCCGACAGTCCGAGTCAGCCCCAGCATTTT. This gives the protein CSVADSPSQPQHF.